This note documents a single T cell receptor (beta chain) sequence. This sample is drawn from a study of blood T cell repertoires in COVID-19. Across the study: Acute-phase and convalescent COVID-19 samples originated in the United States, Italy and Spain. The analysed material was cDNA or gDNA that came from T cells, B-cell-depleted T cells, or PBMCs.

In the original analysis: Reference gene primers were amplified, and this amplification served to estimate nucleated cell counts. The data were produced by immunoSEQ multiplex PCR, yet TCRdb's version contains in-frame clones alone and is incomplete. The V and J calls and clone size are taken from that table; D and trimming were inferred from the DNA. Seen here are 80,000 to 95,000 clones, about 86% observed once, and the top ten hold approximately 22%. Trimming stripped 5 bases from V and 1 base from J, with 8 bases between. This CDR3 is 13 amino acids long. Per germline, CDR1 MNHEY and CDR2 SVGAGI.

This clonotype was obtained from a woman older than 75 in a cohort sampled during active or convalescent COVID-19. The sample consisted of peripheral blood. The chain carries TRBV6-5 and TRBJ1-2, with D unclear. The CDR3 DNA follows: TGTGCCAGCAGTACAGTGAATAACTATGGCTACACCTTC. Translated: CASSTVNNYGYTF.